This T cell receptor (beta chain) comes out of a study of shared clonotypes between healthy human individuals. Study-wide background: The donor pool was made up of two women and a few men aged 18 to 49.

The table came from immunoSEQ multiplex PCR; TCRdb's copy has only in-frame clones and leaves some out. The table lists millions of clones, more than 80% of them singletons, with roughly 0.36% in the top ten. Trimming removed 1 base at V and 0 bases at J, with 10 bases between. The CDR3 length is 16 residues. Germline CDR1 reads SGHDT; CDR2 reads YYEEEE. The rearrangement uses TRBV5-6 and TRBJ2-2; D possibly corresponds to TRBD1 (6 bases). This clonotype was obtained from a man aged 18 to 30 in good health. Some clones in this sample may be carry-over from other donors' samples. Sequenced sample: naive CD4+ T cells from PBMCs. Described subset: CD45RA+ positively selected. CDR3 sequence: CASSLRTAANTGELFF. As DNA, the CDR3 is TGTGCCAGCAGCTTGAGGACAGCCGCGAACACCGGGGAGCTGTTTTTT.